This T cell receptor (beta chain) was retrieved from a study of blood T cell repertoires in COVID-19. Whole-study context: The United States, Italy and Spain were the sources of the acute and convalescent COVID-19 samples. Sample material is recorded as cDNA or gDNA derived from T cells, B-cell-depleted T cells, or PBMCs.

This clone was counted once. Sequencing used immunoSEQ multiplex PCR; TCRdb keeps in-frame clones, though not all of them. The sample holds 300,000 or so clones, about 87% seen once. CDR1 GTSNPN and CDR2 SVGIG come from the germline V gene (reference sequence). Trimming pared 2 bases from V and 3 bases from J, leaving 8 bases between. The CDR3 is 13 residues long. The J gene is TRBJ1-5, the V gene TRBV30, with D possibly TRBD1 on 5 matching bases. This clonotype was obtained from a woman between 40 and 55 years old who had recovered from COVID-19. Sample: peripheral blood. Here the CDR3 DNA reads TGTGCCTGGAGTCGACAGCTCAATCAGCCCCAGCATTTT. Translated, it gives CAWSRQLNQPQHF.